This entry lists 31 T cell receptor beta chains sequenced from one sample in a study of T cell responses to AZD1222 COVID-19 vaccine. Using immunoSEQ multiplex PCR, the repertoire was profiled, and TCRdb retains in-frame clones only, with some absent. The repertoire consists of approximately 73,000 clones, with around four fifths occurring once and the leading ten covering 2.9%. The material sequenced was peripheral blood, taken on day 0 of AZD1222 vaccination. Source of these receptors: an adult in good health.

The gene calls are TRBV6-5 and TRBJ2-5; TRBD2 might be the D (5 bases). V was trimmed by 0 bases and J by 7 bases, leaving 9 bases between them. Germline V CDR1 and CDR2: MNHEY, SVGAGI. This CDR3 has 13 residues. The CDR3 protein is CASSYSAGWTQYF. The CDR3 coding sequence is TGTGCCAGCAGTTACTCTGCGGGTTGGACCCAGTACTTC.

The V gene is TRBV6-5, the J gene TRBJ2-1; D is possibly TRBD2 (5 bases). Germline V gene lookup returns CDR1 MNHEY and CDR2 SVGAGI. The CDR3 runs 13 residues. V was pared by 0 bases and J by 5 bases, with 5 bases between. CDR3 protein: CASSYSSDNEQFF. The CDR3 region has the DNA TGTGCCAGCAGTTACTCTAGCGACAATGAGCAGTTCTTC.

The chain employs TRBV6-6 and TRBJ1-3; D is undetermined. The germline CDR1 and CDR2 sequences are MNHNY and SVGAGI (reference sequence). This CDR3 contains 16 residues. V was cut by 4 bases and J by 4 bases, with 17 bases left in between. DNA for the CDR3: TGTGCCAGCAGTTCCCTTGGAGGGTCGGGAGGAAACACCATATATTTT. It specifies CASSSLGGSGGNTIYF.

This clone appeared a few times. The chain is built from TRBV27 and TRBJ1-1, with D perhaps TRBD1 (6 bases). The germline gives CDR1 MNHEY, CDR2 SMNVEV (reference sequence). V lost 5 bases, J lost 1 base, and 14 bases lay in between. The CDR3 length is 15 residues. The CDR3 DNA reads TGTGCCAGCAGTCCCTCGTGGGGGCAGAACACTGAAGCTTTCTTT. It encodes CASSPSWGQNTEAFF.

This clone was detected only once. The rearrangement uses TRBV5-1 and TRBJ2-1, with 7 bases identical to TRBD1. The CDR3 spans 16 residues. Germline V gene data show CDR1 as SGHRS and CDR2 as YFSETQ. V dropped 4 bases and J dropped 5; count of bases not matched to a gene: 12. As DNA, the CDR3 is TGCGCCAGCAGCATTGGCGGCAGGGGGAGTAACAATGAGCAGTTCTTC. Translation gives CASSIGGRGSNNEQFF. The full variable domain, rest sourced from reference TRBV5-1 and TRBJ2-1, is KAGVTQTPRYLIKTRGQQVTLSCSPISGHRSVSWYQQTPGQGLQFLFEYFSETQRNKGNFPGRFSGRQFSNSRSEMNVSTLELGDSALYLCASSIGGRGSNNEQFFGPGTRLTVL.

V gene TRBV6-5 combines with J gene TRBJ2-7; the match to TRBD2 covers 7 bases. CDR1 and CDR2 (germline): MNHEY, SVGAGI. CDR3 size: 15 residues. V shed 2 bases and J 2 bases; nucleotides not matched to a gene: 6. The CDR3 sequence: CASSYSGEGTYEQYF. CDR3 sequence (DNA): TGTGCCAGCAGTTACAGCGGGGAAGGGACCTACGAGCAGTACTTC.

There are a few counts of this clone. The J gene is TRBJ1-2, the V gene TRBV4-3; D gene unclear. V was shortened by 4 bases and J by 4 bases, with 13 bases between the two germline ends. CDR3 size: 14 residues. CDR1 LGHNA and CDR2 YSLEER come from the germline V gene. The CDR3 reads CASSPGIAGYGYTF. As DNA, the CDR3 is TGCGCCAGCAGCCCGGGGATCGCTGGCTATGGCTACACCTTC.

The chain uses TRBV5-4 and TRBJ2-3, with TRBD1 as a possible D gene (6 bases). The CDR3 covers 15 residues. Germline loops: CDR1 SGHNT, CDR2 YYREEE (reference sequence). Between the trimmed V and J ends, which lost 2 bases and 1 base, there was a span of 11 bases. The CDR3: CASSFGQSGTDTQYF. Written as DNA, the CDR3 is TGTGCCAGCAGCTTCGGACAGTCTGGCACAGATACGCAGTATTTT.

This clone was recorded only once. This rearrangement joins TRBV30 to TRBJ1-2; D not certain. This CDR3 is built from 14 residues. The V end was cut by 2 bases, the J end by 4 bases, with 14 bases between. CDR1 is GTSNPN, CDR2 SVGIG, per germline (reference sequence). The CDR3 protein is CAWSLARTAYGYTF. The DNA for the CDR3 is TGTGCCTGGAGTCTAGCTAGGACGGCCTATGGCTACACCTTC.

The chain uses TRBV6-6 and TRBJ1-4; 8 bases fit TRBD1. Trimming removed 6 bases from V and 8 bases from J; junction bases left unmatched: 11. Germline V gene lookup returns CDR1 MNHNY and CDR2 SVGAGI (reference sequence). CDR3 length equals 15 residues. As DNA, the CDR3 is TGTGCCAGCAGCCCATCGGACAGGGAACTGGAAAAACTGTTTTTT. This translates into CASSPSDRELEKLFF.

This clone was seen more than once but under ten times. The gene calls are TRBV11-2 and TRBJ1-2; D is possibly TRBD1 (6 bases). The CDR3 extends over 13 amino acids. The germline V and J ends were trimmed by 3 bases and 5 bases, with 10 bases remaining between them. The germline V gene encodes CDR1 SGHAT and CDR2 FQNNGV. The CDR3 reads CASSFKGGYGYTF. CDR3 sequence (DNA): TGTGCCAGCAGCTTTAAGGGGGGGTATGGCTACACCTTC. Full variable domain (remainder filled in from reference TRBV11-2 and TRBJ1-2): EAGVAQSPRYKIIEKRQSVAFWCNPISGHATLYWYQQILGQGPKLLIQFQNNGVVDDSQLPKDRFSAERLKGVDSTLKIQPAKLEDSAVYLCASSFKGGYGYTFGSGTRLTVV.

This clone has only one observation. This rearrangement joins TRBV5-8 to TRBJ2-1; 8 bases fit TRBD1. The junction had 14 bases not matched to a gene; V was cut back by 4 bases and J by 2 bases. The CDR3 contains 18 residues. Germline V gene sequence: CDR1 SGHTS, CDR2 YDEGEE. This CDR3 is CASSQGQGLREAYNEQFF. As DNA, the CDR3 is TGTGCCAGCAGCCAAGGACAGGGATTGAGGGAGGCCTACAATGAGCAGTTCTTC.

V is TRBV5-1 and J is TRBJ2-3; TRBD1 agrees at 8 bases. V lost 2 bases to trimming and J lost 3 bases; unmatched junction nucleotides: 8. The CDR3 covers 16 residues. Germline V gives CDR1 SGHRS, CDR2 YFSETQ. The CDR3 reads CASSLRTGYGTDTQYF. In DNA, the CDR3 is TGCGCCAGCAGCTTACGGACAGGGTATGGGACAGATACGCAGTATTTT.

This chain links TRBV14 with TRBJ1-2, with D hard to call. Trimming cost V 4 bases and J 3 bases, with 9 bases left between them. Germline V gene lookup returns CDR1 SGHDN and CDR2 FVKESK. The CDR3 totals 13 residues. The CDR3 coding sequence is TGTGCCAGCAGCCTCAGGAGAGACTATGGCTACACCTTC. Protein product: CASSLRRDYGYTF. Together with reference TRBV14 and TRBJ1-2, the CDR3 gives the full variable domain: EAGVTQFPSHSVIEKGQTVTLRCDPISGHDNLYWYRRVMGKEIKFLLHFVKESKQDESGMPNNRFLAERTGGTYSTLKVQPAELEDSGVYFCASSLRRDYGYTFGSGTRLTVV.

In regard to this clone: The junction differs from germline at one of its ends, possibly a read error. This chain connects TRBV7-7 to TRBJ1-1; no firm D call. Germline lookup yields CDR1 SSHAT and CDR2 FNYEAQ (reference sequence). The length of the CDR3 is 16 residues. CDR3 in DNA: TGTGCTAGCAGCTCTCAAGTTGGTTGTCCGAACACTGAAGCTTTCTTT. It encodes CASSSQVGCPNTEAFF.

V and J are TRBV14 and TRBJ2-3; weak D call: TRBD1 (6 bases). CDR3 size: 16 residues. Germline-derived CDR1 and CDR2 are SGHDN and FVKESK. With 0 bases removed from V and 3 bases from J, the gap between germline ends came to 13 bases. CDR3 sequence (DNA): TGTGCCAGCAGCCAAGAAGCAGGGGCGAGGACAGATACGCAGTATTTT. As protein: CASSQEAGARTDTQYF.

The V call is TRBV11-3, the J call TRBJ2-3; 9 nucleotides align to TRBD2. The CDR3 loop spans 16 amino acids. V lost 3 bases to trimming and J lost 2 bases; unmatched junction nucleotides: 6. The germline CDR1 and CDR2 sequences are SGHNT and YENEEA. The CDR3 DNA reads TGTGCCAGCAGCTTGGTGGCGGGGGGGAACACAGATACGCAGTATTTT. It is translated as CASSLVAGGNTDTQYF.

V usage is TRBV7-2 and J usage is TRBJ2-1; 9 nucleotides agree with TRBD2. With 2 bases clipped from V and 2 bases from J, the junction kept 7 bases outside the gene matches. The CDR3 length is 17 residues. Germline lookup yields CDR1 SGHTA and CDR2 FQGNSA. The CDR3 bases are TGTGCCAGCAGCTTAATGCGGGAGGGCCGGCCCTACAATGAGCAGTTCTTC. Its protein product is CASSLMREGRPYNEQFF.

This chain joins TRBV6-5 and TRBJ1-2; the match to TRBD1 covers 7 bases. Trimming cost V 11 bases and J 1 base; bases outside gene matches: 10. Looked up from germline, CDR1 is MNHEY and CDR2 is SVGAGI. The CDR3 is made up of 14 amino acids. The CDR3 region has the DNA TGTGCCGTTACAACGGGACAGCTTAACTATGGCTACACCTTC. Encoded protein: CAVTTGQLNYGYTF.

The V call is TRBV6-5, the J call TRBJ1-1; tentative D call: TRBD1 (5 bases). CDR1 and CDR2 (germline): MNHEY, SVGAGI. Trimming left V 4 bases short and J 3 bases short, with 9 bases between. This CDR3 spans 13 amino acids. The CDR3 spells CASSLGEDTEAFF. The CDR3 DNA sequence: TGTGCCAGCAGTTTAGGGGAGGACACTGAAGCTTTCTTT.

This chain links TRBV4-1 with TRBJ1-2; a weak D match, TRBD1 (6 bases). V was pared by 4 bases and J by 4 bases, with 10 bases between. The CDR3 contains 13 residues. Per the germline V gene, CDR1 is MGHRA and CDR2 is YSYEKL. CDR3 DNA: TGCGCCAGCAGCCCAGGGGTGGGCTATGGCTACACCTTC. Protein: CASSPGVGYGYTF.

This clone was seen once. V gene TRBV6-2 or TRBV6-3 combines with J gene TRBJ1-6, with a tentative D call TRBD1 (5 bases). The ends were cut back, 4 bases at V and 0 bases at J, with 13 bases in the middle. CDR3 length: 17 amino acids. Germline-derived CDR1 and CDR2 are MNHEY and SVGEGT. In DNA, the CDR3 is TGTGCCAGCAGTTCCGACATGGGGACCTCCTATAATTCACCCCTCCACTTT. It specifies CASSSDMGTSYNSPLHF.

The V call is TRBV4-1, the J call TRBJ2-3; the D is unclear. CDR1 is MGHRA, CDR2 YSYEKL, per germline. Trimming shortened V by 3 bases and J by 4 bases, and 14 bases separated the two germline ends. The CDR3 loop spans 15 amino acids. The CDR3 DNA follows: TGCGCCAGCAGCCACCGATCACAGACTTCAGATACGCAGTATTTT. Protein product: CASSHRSQTSDTQYF.

The chain has TRBV29-1 and TRBJ1-1; D perhaps matches TRBD1 (6 bases). The CDR3 is made up of 16 amino acids. CDR1 and CDR2 from the germline V gene are SQVTM and ANQGSEA. V lost 3 bases, J lost 3 bases, and 20 bases lay in between. The CDR3 DNA reads as TGCAGCGTTGATGGGGGTACAGGGCGAGGAGACACTGAAGCTTTCTTT. Protein product: CSVDGGTGRGDTEAFF.

V and J are TRBV2 and TRBJ1-1; D remains unclear. CDR1 SNHLY and CDR2 FYNNEI come from the germline V gene. Trimming took off 1 base at V and 4 bases at J, with 13 bases between the two ends. CDR3 length: 15 residues. The CDR3 coding sequence is TGTGCCAGCAGTGAAGACCCCCGCGGAATCACTGAAGCTTTCTTT. Amino acids: CASSEDPRGITEAFF.

The chain uses TRBV14 and TRBJ1-1, with TRBD1 matching over 8 bases. V dropped 4 bases and J dropped 5; count of bases not matched to a gene: 6. CDR3 length equals 14 residues. CDR1 is SGHDN, CDR2 FVKESK, per germline. Here the CDR3 reads CASSLRTGRTEAFF. The CDR3 DNA reads as TGTGCCAGCAGCCTCCGGACAGGGCGTACTGAAGCTTTCTTT.

The chain carries TRBV7-9 and TRBJ1-2; 12 bases map to TRBD1. The CDR3 totals 14 residues. Per germline, CDR1 SEHNR and CDR2 FQNEAQ (reference sequence). V was pared by 7 bases and J by 2 bases, with 2 bases of the junction left unmatched. CDR3: CASTGTGGNYGYTF. The CDR3, as DNA: TGTGCCAGCACCGGGACAGGGGGCAACTATGGCTACACCTTC.

This clone was seen ten or more times. The gene calls are TRBV7-2 and TRBJ1-5; D is unresolved. Germline lookup yields CDR1 SGHTA and CDR2 FQGNSA. This CDR3 has 13 amino acids. Trimming took off 2 bases at V and 7 bases at J, with 9 bases between the two ends. The CDR3 sequence is CASSLWTGQPQHF. In DNA, the CDR3 is TGTGCCAGCAGCTTATGGACGGGGCAGCCCCAGCATTTT.

This chain connects TRBV28 to TRBJ1-2, with no clear D. The length of the CDR3 is 14 residues. Looked up from germline, CDR1 is MDHEN and CDR2 is SYDVKM. V shed 1 base and J shed 4 bases, with 10 bases lying between them. The CDR3: CASSLYPGLYGYTF. The CDR3 DNA reads as TGTGCCAGCAGTTTATACCCGGGTCTCTATGGCTACACCTTC.

The chain recombines TRBV7-6 with TRBJ1-4; D is undetermined. The CDR3 extends over 15 amino acids. Trimming removed 5 bases from V and 0 bases from J, with 10 bases in between. The V gene's germline CDR1 is SGHVS and CDR2 FNYEAQ. DNA of the CDR3: TGTGCCAGCAGCCGTAGGGCAGCAACTAATGAAAAACTGTTTTTT. It translates to CASSRRAATNEKLFF.

CDR3 protein: CASSFTSGSHEQYF. The CDR3 nucleotides read TGTGCCAGCAGCTTTACTAGCGGGAGTCACGAGCAGTACTTC. This chain uses TRBV7-2 with TRBJ2-7, with 11 positions matching TRBD2. Trimming at V came to 3 bases and at J to 5 bases, leaving 3 bases not matched to a gene. CDR3 size: 14 residues. The germline CDR1 and CDR2 sequences are SGHTA and FQGNSA.